Below, one TCR beta chain is given with its context. Its matching antigen is unknown. This sample is drawn from a study of post-analysis software for immune sequencing data. Carried by the TCR beta cDNA libraries were unique molecular identifiers. Roughly 510,000 cDNA molecules were recovered from an input of roughly 0.85 to 10 million T cells. TCRdb re-called the PCR reads with MiXCR, one entry per CDR3 protein. The sample lists fewer than 850,000 distinct CDR3 sequences; around 42% were seen once. Regarding the study as a whole: Patients had higher frequencies than controls of about five TRBV segments, including TRBV5-6, TRBV5-1 and TRBV20-1.

The V end was cut by 0 bases, the J end by 5 bases, with 11 bases between. The V gene's germline CDR1 is SGHTA and CDR2 FQGTGA. The CDR3 is 15 amino acids. Sequencing was carried out using blood. The source of this sequence is a girl aged 10-17 years with multiple sclerosis. The chain joins TRBV7-3 to TRBJ2-1; the D is unclear. CDR3 sequence reads: CASSLTHSPNNEQFF. As DNA, the CDR3 is TGTGCCAGCAGCTTAACCCACTCTCCTAACAATGAGCAGTTCTTC.